Presented here are 24 T cell receptor beta chains from one specimen sequenced in a study of T cell repertoires in cytomegalovirus infection. Their cognate antigens are unknown. TCRdb passed the reads through MiXCR, listing each CDR3 protein once. The data show roughly 920,000 distinct CDR3 sequences, more than 25% seen once. Sequenced here: cultured CD8+ T cells from PBMCs, sampled from culture after CMV antigen stimulation. These receptor sequences come from a human donor in good health (CMV status not recorded). Some clones in this sample may be carry-over from other donors' samples.

V gene TRBV7-9 combines with J gene TRBJ2-3; no reliable D call. The CDR3 spans 15 residues. V was trimmed by 3 bases and J by 3 bases, leaving 13 bases between them. Germline V gene sequence: CDR1 SEHNR, CDR2 FQNEAQ (reference sequence). The DNA of the CDR3 is TGTGCCAGCAGCTTTGTTTGGTCAGGAACAGATACGCAGTATTTT. Translated, it gives CASSFVWSGTDTQYF.

This clonotype occurred many times. The chain carries TRBV7-2 and TRBJ2-1; D is unresolved. Germline-derived CDR1 and CDR2 are SGHTA and FQGNSA. V was trimmed by 2 bases and J by 7 bases, leaving 15 bases between them. CDR3 size: 15 residues. As DNA, the CDR3 is TGTGCCAGCAGCTTAAGTCAGGCCATGGCAAATGAGCAGTTCTTC. Encoded protein: CASSLSQAMANEQFF.

About this clonotype itself: Just one base apart from a much larger clone, this may be a read error. This chain connects TRBV12-3 or TRBV12-4 to TRBJ1-6; 7 nucleotides agree with TRBD1. The CDR3 extends over 15 amino acids. The DNA of the CDR3 is TGTGCCAACAGTTTACAGGGGCCCTATAATTCACCCCTCCACTTT. Protein: CANSLQGPYNSPLHF.

This clonotype came up a few times. The chain has TRBV19 and TRBJ2-3; a possible D gene is TRBD1 (6 bases). The V end lost 5 bases, the J end lost 2 bases, and 11 bases lay between the germline ends. The length of the CDR3 is 14 residues. The V gene's germline CDR1 is LNHDA and CDR2 SQIVND (reference sequence). As DNA, the CDR3 is TGTGCCAGTAGTTTCCGACAGGCCACAGATACGCAGTATTTT. Encoded protein: CASSFRQATDTQYF.

The chain links TRBV15 to TRBJ1-1; 9 nucleotides match TRBD1. Germline V CDR1 and CDR2: LNHNV, YYDKDF (reference sequence). V shed 1 base, J shed 6 bases, and the junction held 15 bases outside the gene matches. This CDR3 is built from 18 residues. Written as DNA, the CDR3 is TGTGCCACCAGCAGAGCTGCCCTTTCCGGGACAGGGATGGCTGAAGCTTTCTTT. Its protein is CATSRAALSGTGMAEAFF.

The V and J genes are TRBV4-1 and TRBJ1-4; no reliable D call. From germline, CDR1 is MGHRA and CDR2 YSYEKL. V lost 1 base, J lost 0 bases, and 9 bases lay in between. CDR3 length equals 16 residues. This CDR3 is CASSQAGVTTNEKLFF. In DNA form, the CDR3 reads TGCGCCAGCAGCCAAGCAGGCGTTACAACTAATGAAAAACTGTTTTTT.

This clonotype was observed a handful of times. The J gene is TRBJ2-3, the V gene TRBV10-2; 10 bases map to TRBD2. The CDR3 runs to 15 residues. The V gene's germline CDR1 is WSHSY and CDR2 SAAADI. The junction had 5 bases not matched to a gene; V was cut back by 6 bases and J by 2 bases. This CDR3 reads CASRISGGLTDTQYF. In DNA form, the CDR3 reads TGCGCCAGCAGGATTAGCGGGGGGCTCACAGATACGCAGTATTTT.

This clonotype was detected a few times. The V gene is TRBV2, the J gene TRBJ2-6; 12 bases are a match to TRBD2. This CDR3 region has 19 residues. Losses at the gene ends were 10 bases for V and 0 bases for J; bases not matched to a gene: 13. Looked up from germline, CDR1 is SNHLY and CDR2 is FYNNEI. CDR3 loop: CATFSRTSGTFSGANVLTF. The CDR3 nucleotides are TGTGCCACTTTTAGTCGGACTAGCGGGACCTTCTCTGGGGCCAACGTCCTGACTTTC.

This clonotype has a handful of counts. This sequence joins TRBV12-3 or TRBV12-4 and TRBJ2-3; D gene ambiguous. The CDR3 contains 15 residues. Trimming pared 5 bases from V and 3 bases from J, leaving 15 bases between. The CDR3 region has the DNA TGTGCCAGCAGTCCTCTGTTTCGTGAGACAGATACGCAGTATTTT. It translates to CASSPLFRETDTQYF.

The V gene is TRBV13, the J gene TRBJ2-7; D gene ambiguous. CDR1 is PRHDT and CDR2 is FYEKMQ in the germline V gene (reference sequence). The CDR3 has 14 residues. Trimming removed 5 bases from V and 3 bases from J, with 14 bases in between. Written as DNA, the CDR3 is TGTGCCAGCAGCCTAACTACGCCGGGCTACGAGCAGTACTTC. This sequence encodes CASSLTTPGYEQYF. The full variable domain, in which reference TRBV13 and TRBJ2-7 provide the parts outside the CDR3, is AAGVIQSPRHLIKEKRETATLKCYPIPRHDTVYWYQQGPGQDPQFLISFYEKMQSDKGSIPDRFSAQQFSDYHSELNMSSLELGDSALYFCASSLTTPGYEQYFGPGTRLTVT.

This chain links TRBV20-1 with TRBJ1-1; D is ambiguous. This CDR3 has 11 amino acids. The ends were cut back, 2 bases at V and 8 bases at J, with 9 bases in the middle. Germline CDR1 is DFQATT and CDR2 is SNEGSKA (reference sequence). The CDR3 region has the DNA TGCAGTGCTAGATTCAATAGGGAAGCTTTCTTT. Its protein is CSARFNREAFF.

The V gene is TRBV5-5, the J gene TRBJ2-5; TRBD2 matches at 12 bases. Germline values: CDR1 SGHKS, CDR2 YYEKEE (reference sequence). The V gene end was trimmed by 1 base and the J gene end by 12 bases; junction bases not matched to a gene: 7. The CDR3 has 14 amino acids. CDR3 DNA: TGTGCCAGCAGCTTGCAGGGACTAGCGGGTGTTAAGTACTTC. Encoded protein: CASSLQGLAGVKYF.

The chain carries TRBV7-6 and TRBJ2-5, with 7 bases fitting TRBD1. Germline V lookup: CDR1 SGHVS, CDR2 FNYEAQ. The CDR3 has 15 residues. With V trimmed by 3 bases and J by 1 base, 5 bases remained unmatched. This chain's CDR3 is CASSFSGGSQETQYF. CDR3 nucleotides: TGTGCCAGCAGCTTCTCAGGGGGAAGCCAAGAGACCCAGTACTTC.

This clonotype was picked up many times. The gene calls are TRBV7-2 and TRBJ2-7, with D possibly TRBD1 on 6 matching bases. Germline V gene data show CDR1 as SGHTA and CDR2 as FQGNSA. The CDR3 is 12 amino acids. The V and J ends lost 5 bases and 5 bases respectively, with 10 bases between them. CDR3 DNA sequence: TGTGCCAGCAGCCCCGACAGGAACGAGCAGTACTTC. As protein: CASSPDRNEQYF. The entire variable domain, with the rest obtained from reference TRBV7-2 and TRBJ2-7, is as follows: GAGVSQSPSNKVTEKGKDVELRCDPISGHTALYWYRQSLGQGLEFLIYFQGNSAPDKSGLPSDRFSAERTGGSVSTLTIQRTQQEDSAVYLCASSPDRNEQYFGPGTRLTVT.

Remarks on this clonotype: The junction does not match germline at one end; this may be a read error. The chain recombines TRBV7-6 with TRBJ2-6; either TRBD1 or TRBD2 may supply D (5 bases each). Germline V gives CDR1 SGHVS, CDR2 FNYEAQ. This CDR3 is 17 amino acids long. The CDR3 DNA reads TGTGTCAGCAGCCGAGCGGTAGCTGACTCTGGGGCCAACGTCCTGTCTTTC. Translating gives CVSSRAVADSGANVLSF.

This clonotype has a handful of counts. This chain links TRBV6-5 with TRBJ2-5, with TRBD1 matching 8 bases. The CDR3 has 15 residues. The V and J ends lost 2 bases and 4 bases, in that order; junction bases with no gene match: 6. Germline CDR1 reads MNHEY; CDR2 reads SVGAGI. CDR3 residues: CASSYEAGGRETQYF. The CDR3 nucleotides are TGTGCCAGCAGTTACGAGGCAGGGGGCCGAGAGACCCAGTACTTC.

The genes are TRBV7-9 and TRBJ1-6; 8 bases map to TRBD1. The CDR3 has 15 residues. V lost 6 bases to trimming and J lost 7 bases; unmatched junction nucleotides: 8. Germline values: CDR1 SEHNR, CDR2 FQNEAQ (reference sequence). CDR3: CASRPGTGGNSPLHF. Written as DNA, the CDR3 is TGTGCCAGCAGACCCGGGACAGGAGGAAATTCACCCCTCCACTTT.

The rearrangement links TRBV6-2 or TRBV6-3 to TRBJ1-5, with 7 bases lining up with TRBD1. CDR1 and CDR2 (germline): MNHEY, SVGEGT. CDR3 length: 15 residues. The V and J ends lost 2 bases and 10 bases, in that order; junction bases with no gene match: 11. This chain's CDR3 is CASSYRRQGIEPQHF. The DNA for the CDR3 is TGTGCCAGCAGTTACCGCCGACAGGGTATCGAACCCCAGCATTTT.

This chain joins TRBV19 and TRBJ1-6; D possibly corresponds to TRBD1 (6 bases). V lost 4 bases and J lost 8, with 15 bases in between. Germline CDR1 LNHDA, CDR2 SQIVND (reference sequence). The CDR3 totals 15 residues. CDR3 nucleotide sequence: TGTGCCAGTAGTACCAACAGGGAATGGGATTCACCCCTCCACTTT. Translating it yields CASSTNREWDSPLHF.

This clonotype has just a few counts. This chain joins TRBV7-2 and TRBJ2-7; D unclear. The germline V gene has CDR1 SGHTA and CDR2 FQGNSA. This CDR3 is built from 14 residues. The V and J ends lost 3 bases and 1 base respectively, with 10 bases between them. CDR3 region: CASSFVHSSYEQYF. CDR3 sequence (DNA): TGTGCCAGCAGCTTTGTTCACAGTTCCTACGAGCAGTACTTC.

This clonotype was picked up a small number of times. This rearrangement joins TRBV6-1 to TRBJ2-2; D is undetermined. V was clipped by 8 bases and J by 7 bases, with 5 bases between them. The CDR3 length is 10 residues. Germline-derived CDR1 and CDR2 are MNHNS and SASEGT. CDR3 region: CASGFGELFF. The DNA for the CDR3 is TGTGCCAGCGGCTTCGGGGAGCTGTTTTTT.

This clonotype came up a few times. CDR3 loop: CAISLLSPYNEQFF. The CDR3 nucleotides read TGTGCCATCAGCCTTTTGAGCCCTTACAATGAGCAGTTCTTC. This rearrangement joins TRBV10-3 to TRBJ2-1; no reliable D call. Germline-derived CDR1 and CDR2 are ENHRY and SYGVKD. The CDR3 has 14 residues. Trimming pared 6 bases from V and 4 bases from J, leaving 13 bases between.

The chain joins TRBV7-6 to TRBJ1-6; 10 bases fit TRBD1. Trimming at V came to 2 bases and at J to 8 bases, leaving 3 bases not matched to a gene. The germline V gene encodes CDR1 SGHVS and CDR2 FNYEAQ. This CDR3 contains 15 residues. CDR3 sequence: CASSLKGQGYSPLHF. CDR3 sequence (DNA): TGTGCCAGCAGCTTAAAGGGACAGGGGTATTCACCCCTCCACTTT.

This clonotype was detected ten times or more. J is TRBJ2-7 and V is TRBV12-3 or TRBV12-4; D unresolved. The V and J ends lost 3 bases and 5 bases respectively, with 14 bases between them. The CDR3 has 14 amino acids. The CDR3 protein is CASSLSRLLDEQYF. As DNA, the CDR3 is TGTGCCAGCAGTTTGTCCCGTCTTTTGGACGAGCAGTACTTC.